This TCR beta chain comes out of a study of EBV T-cell therapy then PD-1 blockade in nasopharyngeal carcinoma. Clones were sequenced by immunoSEQ multiplex PCR, and TCRdb holds only the in-frame ones, with some missing. The table records around 19,000 clones, about 86% of them present only once. As to time point: 266 days after commencement of treatment, after nivolumab therapy. The treatment is: AdE1-LMPpoly-expanded autologous EBV-specific T-cell therapy followed by anti-PD-1 nivolumab. This clone was seen a single time. Its specificity is not known. CDR1 and CDR2 from the germline V gene are SNHLY and FYNNEI. Trimming stripped 6 bases from V and 2 bases from J, with 19 bases between. The CDR3 loop spans 16 amino acids.

The V call is TRBV2, the J call TRBJ1-1, with D tentatively TRBD1 (6 bases). Sample: CD8+ T cells from blood, taken at day 266 from a patient whose treatment included autologous EBV-specific T cells and nivolumab. The TCR was taken from a man aged 40-55 years with nasopharyngeal carcinoma. CDR3 coding DNA: TGTGCCAGCAGGATCCCACAGGGCCTCTTAAACACTGAAGCTTTCTTT. The encoded protein is CASRIPQGLLNTEAFF. The entire variable domain, with the rest obtained from reference TRBV2 and TRBJ1-1, is as follows: EPEVTQTPSHQVTQMGQEVILRCVPISNHLYFYWYRQILGQKVEFLVSFYNNEISEKSEIFDDQFSVERPDGSNFTLKIRSTKLEDSAMYFCASRIPQGLLNTEAFFGQGTRLTVV.